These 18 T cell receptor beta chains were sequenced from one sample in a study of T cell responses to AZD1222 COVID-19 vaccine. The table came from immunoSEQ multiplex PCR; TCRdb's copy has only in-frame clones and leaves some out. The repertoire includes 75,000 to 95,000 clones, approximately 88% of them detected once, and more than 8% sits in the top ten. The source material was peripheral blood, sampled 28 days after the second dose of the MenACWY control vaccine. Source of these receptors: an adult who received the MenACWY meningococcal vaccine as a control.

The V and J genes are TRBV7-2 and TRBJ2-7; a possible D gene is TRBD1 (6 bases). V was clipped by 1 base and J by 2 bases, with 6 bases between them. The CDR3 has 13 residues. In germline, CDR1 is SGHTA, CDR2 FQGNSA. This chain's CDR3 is CASSLEGAYEQYF. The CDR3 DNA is TGTGCCAGCAGCTTAGAGGGGGCCTACGAGCAGTACTTC.

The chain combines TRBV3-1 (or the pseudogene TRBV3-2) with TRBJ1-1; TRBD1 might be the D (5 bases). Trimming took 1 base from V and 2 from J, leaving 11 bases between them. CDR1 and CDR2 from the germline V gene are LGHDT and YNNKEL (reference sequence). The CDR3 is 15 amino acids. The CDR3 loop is CASSQGYGTNTEAFF. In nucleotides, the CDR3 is TGTGCCAGCAGCCAAGGTTACGGGACCAACACTGAAGCTTTCTTT.

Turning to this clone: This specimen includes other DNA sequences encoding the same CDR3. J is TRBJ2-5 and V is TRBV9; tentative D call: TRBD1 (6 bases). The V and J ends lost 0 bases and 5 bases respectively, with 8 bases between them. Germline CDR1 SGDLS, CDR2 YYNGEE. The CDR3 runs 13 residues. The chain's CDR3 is CASSVARGETQYF. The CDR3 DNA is TGTGCCAGCAGCGTAGCGAGGGGGGAGACCCAGTACTTC.

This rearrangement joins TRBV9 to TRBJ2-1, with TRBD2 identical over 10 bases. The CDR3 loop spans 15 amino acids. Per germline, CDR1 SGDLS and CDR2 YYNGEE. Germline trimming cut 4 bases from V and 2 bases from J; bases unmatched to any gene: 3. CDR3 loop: CASSPGLATYNEQFF. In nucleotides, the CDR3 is TGTGCCAGCAGCCCGGGACTAGCGACCTACAATGAGCAGTTCTTC.

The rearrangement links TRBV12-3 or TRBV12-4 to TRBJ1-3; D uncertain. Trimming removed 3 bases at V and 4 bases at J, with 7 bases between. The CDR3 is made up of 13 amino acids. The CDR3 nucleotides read TGTGCCAGCAGTTTTGTCGGAGGAAACACCATATATTTT. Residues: CASSFVGGNTIYF.

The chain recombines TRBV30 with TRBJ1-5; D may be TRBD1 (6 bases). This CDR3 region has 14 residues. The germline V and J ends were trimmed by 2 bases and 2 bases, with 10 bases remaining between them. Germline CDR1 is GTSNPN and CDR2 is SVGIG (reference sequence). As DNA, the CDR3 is TGTGCCTGGAGTTCCAGGGGAGGCAATCAGCCCCAGCATTTT. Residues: CAWSSRGGNQPQHF.

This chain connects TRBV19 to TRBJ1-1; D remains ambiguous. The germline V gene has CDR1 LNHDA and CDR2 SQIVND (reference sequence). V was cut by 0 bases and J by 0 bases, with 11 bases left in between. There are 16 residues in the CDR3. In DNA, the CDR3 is TGTGCCAGTAGTATAGAAACACCCTCCATGAACACTGAAGCTTTCTTT. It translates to CASSIETPSMNTEAFF.

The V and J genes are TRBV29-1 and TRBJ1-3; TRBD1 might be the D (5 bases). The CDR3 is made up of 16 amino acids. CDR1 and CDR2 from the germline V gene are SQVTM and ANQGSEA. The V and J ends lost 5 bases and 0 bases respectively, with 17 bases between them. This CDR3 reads CSVTAWDGYSGNTIYF. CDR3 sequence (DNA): TGCAGCGTTACCGCCTGGGACGGATACTCTGGAAACACCATATATTTT.

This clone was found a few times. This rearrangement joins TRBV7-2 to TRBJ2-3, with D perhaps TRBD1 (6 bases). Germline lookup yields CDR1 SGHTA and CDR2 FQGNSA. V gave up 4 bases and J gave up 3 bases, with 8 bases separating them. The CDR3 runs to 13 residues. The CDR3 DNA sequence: TGTGCCAGCAGCTCTGGACAGACAGATACGCAGTATTTT. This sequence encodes CASSSGQTDTQYF.

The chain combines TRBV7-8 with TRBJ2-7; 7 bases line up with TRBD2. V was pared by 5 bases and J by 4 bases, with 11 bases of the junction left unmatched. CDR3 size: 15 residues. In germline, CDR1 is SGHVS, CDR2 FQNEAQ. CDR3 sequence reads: CASSPIGLAAYEQYF. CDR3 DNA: TGTGCCAGCAGCCCCATCGGGCTAGCGGCGTACGAGCAGTACTTC.

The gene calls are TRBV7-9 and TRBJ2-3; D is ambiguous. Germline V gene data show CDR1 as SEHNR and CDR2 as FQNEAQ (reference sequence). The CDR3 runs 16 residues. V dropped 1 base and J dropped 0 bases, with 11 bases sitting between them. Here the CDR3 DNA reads TGTGCCAGCAGCTTAGGGCTTCAGGCTAGCACAGATACGCAGTATTTT. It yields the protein CASSLGLQASTDTQYF.

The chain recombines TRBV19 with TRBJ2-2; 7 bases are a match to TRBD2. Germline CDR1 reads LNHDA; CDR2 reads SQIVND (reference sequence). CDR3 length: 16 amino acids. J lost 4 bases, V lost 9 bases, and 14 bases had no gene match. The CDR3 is CASLRGVQVGTGELFF. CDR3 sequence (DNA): TGTGCCAGCCTACGGGGGGTTCAAGTTGGCACCGGGGAGCTGTTTTTT.

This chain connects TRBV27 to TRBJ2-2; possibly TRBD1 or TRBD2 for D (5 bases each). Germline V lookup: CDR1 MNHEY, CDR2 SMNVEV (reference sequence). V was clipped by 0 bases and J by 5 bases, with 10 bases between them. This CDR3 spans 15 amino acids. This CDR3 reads CASSLSRGTTGELFF. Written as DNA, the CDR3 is TGTGCCAGCAGTTTATCGAGAGGGACGACCGGGGAGCTGTTTTTT.

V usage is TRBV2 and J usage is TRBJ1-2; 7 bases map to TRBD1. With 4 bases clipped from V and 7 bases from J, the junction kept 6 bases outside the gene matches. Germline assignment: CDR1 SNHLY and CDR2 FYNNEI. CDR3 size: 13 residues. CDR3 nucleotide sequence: TGTGCCAGCAGTGCGACAGGGAGGGGTGGCTACACCTTC. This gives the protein CASSATGRGGYTF.

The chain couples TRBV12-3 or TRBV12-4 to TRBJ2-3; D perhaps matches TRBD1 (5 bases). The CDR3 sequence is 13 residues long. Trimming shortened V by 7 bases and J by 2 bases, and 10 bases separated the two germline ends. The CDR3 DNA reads TGTGCCAGCAAACAGGCTTTCACAGATACGCAGTATTTT. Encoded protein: CASKQAFTDTQYF.

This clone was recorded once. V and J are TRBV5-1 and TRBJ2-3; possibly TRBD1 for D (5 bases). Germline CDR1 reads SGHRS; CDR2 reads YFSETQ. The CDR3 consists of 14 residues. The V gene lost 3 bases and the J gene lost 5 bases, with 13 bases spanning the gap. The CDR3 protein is CASSSEGAKDTQYF. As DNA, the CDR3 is TGCGCCAGCAGCTCGGAAGGGGCGAAAGATACGCAGTATTTT.

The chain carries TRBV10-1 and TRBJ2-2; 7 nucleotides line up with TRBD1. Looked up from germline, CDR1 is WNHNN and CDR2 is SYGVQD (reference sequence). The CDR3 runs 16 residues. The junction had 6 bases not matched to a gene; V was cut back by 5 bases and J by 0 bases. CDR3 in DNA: TGCGCCAGCAGTCCTACCGGGACAGCGAACACCGGGGAGCTGTTTTTT. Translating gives CASSPTGTANTGELFF.

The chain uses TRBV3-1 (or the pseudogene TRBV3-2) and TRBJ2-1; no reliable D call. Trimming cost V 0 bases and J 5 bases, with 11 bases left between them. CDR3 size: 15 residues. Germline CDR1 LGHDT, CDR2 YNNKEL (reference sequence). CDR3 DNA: TGTGCCAGCAGCCAAGAGAGACACAAGAACAATGAGCAGTTCTTC. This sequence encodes CASSQERHKNNEQFF.